This is a list of T cell receptor beta chains from one sample in a study of T cell responses to AZD1222 COVID-19 vaccine. Produced via immunoSEQ multiplex PCR; TCRdb's table is partial and in-frame only. Of about 160,000 clones listed, just over 90% are singletons. The sample in question was peripheral blood, obtained on day 0 of MenACWY control vaccination. Receptors were obtained from an adult in good health. CDR3s include the opening cysteine and the closing phenylalanine or tryptophan. A D gene is named only where the DNA matches it firmly. Size is stated for part of the rows, as once, few or many counts, or as a class when the clone is expanded.

- TRBJ1-1 - TRBV10-3 TGTGCCATCAGGGACCAGACTGCTAACACTGAAGCTTTCTTT CAIRDQTANTEAFF
TRBD1 TRBJ1-5 - TRBV18 TGTGCCAGCTCACCATCCGCGGGACAGGGGTCATCTCAGCCCCAGCATTTT CASSPSAGQGSSQPQHF
- TRBJ1-1 - TRBV19 TGTGCCAGTAGTTTGCGGACCGCCTTGAGCACTGAAGCTTTCTTT CASSLRTALSTEAFF
- TRBJ1-1 - TRBV29-1 TGCAGCGTATTAAGGGGTACTGAAGCTTTCTTT CSVLRGTEAFF
TRBD2 TRBJ2-2 - TRBV18 TGTGCCAGCTCGCCGGGACTAGCGGGACAAATCACCGGGGAGCTGTTTTTT CASSPGLAGQITGELFF
- TRBJ1-4 - TRBV11-2 TGTGCCAGCAGCCCCACAGGGCCTAATGAAAAACTGTTTTTT CASSPTGPNEKLFF
- TRBJ2-1 - TRBV3-1/TRBV3-2 TGTGCCAGCAGCCACGAAGGAGGGGTCACTAATTTTGGTGAGCAGTTCTTC CASSHEGGVTNFGEQFF
- TRBJ2-1 once TRBV30 TGTGCCTGGAGCCCGGGGGCTGATGAGCAGTTCTTC CAWSPGADEQFF
- TRBJ1-3 once TRBV4-2 TGTGCCAGCAGCGGCCGCCAGGGATACTCTGGAAACACCATATATTTT CASSGRQGYSGNTIYF
- TRBJ1-4 once TRBV30 TGTGCCTGGAGTGTTCTCCCCCTGGCTGGCATGGAAAAACTGTTTTTT CAWSVLPLAGMEKLFF
- TRBJ1-1 - TRBV19 TGTGCCAGTAGGTTCAACACTGAAGCTTTCTTT CASRFNTEAFF
TRBD1 TRBJ1-6 - TRBV30 TGTGCCTGGAGTGCCTTGACAGGGGGAAATTCACCCCTCCACTTT CAWSALTGGNSPLHF
TRBD2 TRBJ2-5 - TRBV3-1/TRBV3-2 TGTGCCAGCAGCCAAGCTAGCGGGAGGGGAGAGACCCAGTACTTC CASSQASGRGETQYF
TRBD2 TRBJ2-1 - TRBV28 TGTGCCAGCAGTTTTACGAGCCCGGGAGGTAAGGGCAATGAGCAGTTCTTC CASSFTSPGGKGNEQFF
- TRBJ1-1 - TRBV23-1 TGCGCCAGCAGTCATACGAATGACAGGCCACGGGGTGAAGCTTTCTTT CASSHTNDRPRGEAFF
TRBD1 TRBJ2-7 - TRBV6-1 TGTGCCAGCAGTGAAGCCGGGACAGGGGTACGCGAGCAGTACTTC CASSEAGTGVREQYF
- TRBJ1-2 - TRBV11-2 TGTGCCAGCAGCCTTGCCACAGGGAACGGCTACACCTTC CASSLATGNGYTF
- TRBJ1-1 - TRBV7-3 TGTGCCAGCAGCTTAAATCCGGGGCAGGGGAACACTGAAGCTTTCTTT CASSLNPGQGNTEAFF
- TRBJ1-4 - TRBV3-1/TRBV3-2 TGTGCCAGCAGCCAAGTTCTCCGGGGAACTTATGAAAAACTGTTTTTT CASSQVLRGTYEKLFF
- TRBJ2-2 - TRBV30 TGTGCCTTTGGACTATCTCGTTTGGCCGGGGAGCTGTTTTTT CAFGLSRLAGELFF
TRBD1 TRBJ2-6 - TRBV9 TGTGCCAGCAGCGTATACAGGGGAACCTCTGGGGCCAACGTCCTGACTTTC CASSVYRGTSGANVLTF
- TRBJ2-7 - TRBV5-1 TGCGCCAGCAGTCCTTTCCGCTCCTACGAGCAGTACTTC CASSPFRSYEQYF
- TRBJ2-7 once TRBV20-1 TGCAGTGCTGTAAGGGACGAGCAGTACTTC CSAVRDEQYF
- TRBJ2-5 - TRBV10-3 TGTGCCATCGCCTGGGGCAGGGGATTTCAAGAGACCCAGTACTTC CAIAWGRGFQETQYF
TRBD1 TRBJ1-2 - TRBV9 TGTGCCAGCAGCGCCTGGACAGGGAAGTTGACGGGCTACACCTTC CASSAWTGKLTGYTF